This TCR beta chain was profiled in a study of shared clonotypes between healthy human individuals. Over several immunoSEQ plates, each subset's genomic DNA was distributed in even portions. Only in-frame clones appear in the TCRdb table, and some are missing; sequencing was by immunoSEQ multiplex PCR. The table has roughly 2 million clones, over 85% seen once. The sample was naive CD4+ T cells sorted from blood. The subset was: CD45RA+ positively selected. The TCR sequence derives from a man younger than 30 in good health.

The CDR3 is CASSRQGSGNTIYF. CDR3 bases: TGTGCCAGCAGCCGACAGGGTTCTGGAAACACCATATATTTT. This chain joins TRBV27 and TRBJ1-3; 7 positions match TRBD1. Looked up from germline, CDR1 is MNHEY and CDR2 is SMNVEV (reference sequence). The V gene end was trimmed by 6 bases and the J gene end by 1 base; junction bases not matched to a gene: 3. There are 14 residues in the CDR3.